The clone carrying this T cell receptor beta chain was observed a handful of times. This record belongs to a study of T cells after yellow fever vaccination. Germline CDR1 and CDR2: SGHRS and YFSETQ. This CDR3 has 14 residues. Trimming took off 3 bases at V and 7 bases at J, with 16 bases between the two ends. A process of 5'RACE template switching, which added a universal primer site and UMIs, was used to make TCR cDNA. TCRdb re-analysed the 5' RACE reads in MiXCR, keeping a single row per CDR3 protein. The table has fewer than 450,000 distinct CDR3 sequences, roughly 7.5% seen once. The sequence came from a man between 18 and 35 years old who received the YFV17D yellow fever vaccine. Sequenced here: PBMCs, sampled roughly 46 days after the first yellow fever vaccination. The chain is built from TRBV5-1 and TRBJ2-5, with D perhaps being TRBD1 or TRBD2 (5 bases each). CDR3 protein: CASSSDFPQGTQYF. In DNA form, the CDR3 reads TGCGCCAGCAGCTCGGACTTCCCGCAGGGGACCCAGTACTTC.